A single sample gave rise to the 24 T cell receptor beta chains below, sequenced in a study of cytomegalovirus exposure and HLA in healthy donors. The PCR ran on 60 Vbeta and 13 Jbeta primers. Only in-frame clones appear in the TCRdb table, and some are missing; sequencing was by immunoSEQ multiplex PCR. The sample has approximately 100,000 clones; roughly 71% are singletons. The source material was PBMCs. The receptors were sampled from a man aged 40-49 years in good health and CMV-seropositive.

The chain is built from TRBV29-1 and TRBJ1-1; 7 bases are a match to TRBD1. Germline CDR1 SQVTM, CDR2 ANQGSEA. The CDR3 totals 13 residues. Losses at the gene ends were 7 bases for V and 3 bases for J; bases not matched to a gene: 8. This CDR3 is CSGRKGTDTEAFF. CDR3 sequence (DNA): TGCAGCGGGCGAAAAGGGACAGACACTGAAGCTTTCTTT.

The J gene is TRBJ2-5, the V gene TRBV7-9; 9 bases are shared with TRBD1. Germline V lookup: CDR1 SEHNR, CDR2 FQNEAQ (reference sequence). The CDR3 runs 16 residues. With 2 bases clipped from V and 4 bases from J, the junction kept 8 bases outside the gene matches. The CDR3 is CASSLIVGTGLETQYF. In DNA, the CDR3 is TGTGCCAGCAGCTTAATCGTCGGGACAGGGCTAGAGACCCAGTACTTC.

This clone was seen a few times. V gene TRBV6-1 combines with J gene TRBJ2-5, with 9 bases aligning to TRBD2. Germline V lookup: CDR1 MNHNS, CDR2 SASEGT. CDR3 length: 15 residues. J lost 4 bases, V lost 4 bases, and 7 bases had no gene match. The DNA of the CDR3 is TGTGCCAGCAGTGTCCTTAGCGGGAGTACAGAGACCCAGTACTTC. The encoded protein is CASSVLSGSTETQYF.

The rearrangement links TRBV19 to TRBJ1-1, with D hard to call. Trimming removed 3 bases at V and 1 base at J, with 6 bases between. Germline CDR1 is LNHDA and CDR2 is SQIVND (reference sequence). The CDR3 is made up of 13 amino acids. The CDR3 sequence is CASSISQNTEAFF. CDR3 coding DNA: TGTGCCAGTAGTATCAGTCAGAACACTGAAGCTTTCTTT.

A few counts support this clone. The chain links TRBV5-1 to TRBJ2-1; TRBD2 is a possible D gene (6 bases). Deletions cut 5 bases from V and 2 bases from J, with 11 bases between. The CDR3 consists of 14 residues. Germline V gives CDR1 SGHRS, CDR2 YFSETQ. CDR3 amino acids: CASRLREAYNEQFF. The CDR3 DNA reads TGCGCCAGCAGGCTGCGGGAAGCCTACAATGAGCAGTTCTTC.

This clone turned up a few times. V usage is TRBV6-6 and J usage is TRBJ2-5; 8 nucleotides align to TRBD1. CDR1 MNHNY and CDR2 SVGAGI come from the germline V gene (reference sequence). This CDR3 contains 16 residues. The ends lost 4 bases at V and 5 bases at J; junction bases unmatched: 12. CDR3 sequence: CASSFSPGQGYETQYF. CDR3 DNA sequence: TGTGCCAGCAGTTTTAGCCCAGGACAGGGCTACGAGACCCAGTACTTC.

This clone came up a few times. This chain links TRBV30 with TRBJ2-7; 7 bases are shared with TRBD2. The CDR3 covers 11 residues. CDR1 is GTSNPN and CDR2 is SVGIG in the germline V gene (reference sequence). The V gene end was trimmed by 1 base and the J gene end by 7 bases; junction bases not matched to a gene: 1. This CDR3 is CAWSAGGEQYF. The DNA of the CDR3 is TGTGCCTGGAGTGCCGGGGGGGAGCAGTACTTC.

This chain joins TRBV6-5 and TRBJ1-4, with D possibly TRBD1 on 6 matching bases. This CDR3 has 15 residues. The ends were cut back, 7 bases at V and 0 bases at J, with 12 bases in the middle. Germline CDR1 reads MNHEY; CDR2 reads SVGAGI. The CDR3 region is CASIPRQATNEKLFF. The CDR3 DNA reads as TGTGCCAGCATCCCCAGACAGGCAACTAATGAAAAACTGTTTTTT.

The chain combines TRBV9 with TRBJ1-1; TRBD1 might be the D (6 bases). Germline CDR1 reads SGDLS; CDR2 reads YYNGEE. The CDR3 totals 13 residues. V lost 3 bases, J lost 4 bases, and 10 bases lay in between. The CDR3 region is CASSETGPTEAFF. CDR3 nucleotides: TGTGCCAGCAGCGAAACAGGGCCCACTGAAGCTTTCTTT. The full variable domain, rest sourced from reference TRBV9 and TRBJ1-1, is DSGVTQTPKHLITATGQRVTLRCSPRSGDLSVYWYQQSLDQGLQFLIQYYNGEERAKGNILERFSAQQFPDLHSELNLSSLELGDSALYFCASSETGPTEAFFGQGTRLTVV.

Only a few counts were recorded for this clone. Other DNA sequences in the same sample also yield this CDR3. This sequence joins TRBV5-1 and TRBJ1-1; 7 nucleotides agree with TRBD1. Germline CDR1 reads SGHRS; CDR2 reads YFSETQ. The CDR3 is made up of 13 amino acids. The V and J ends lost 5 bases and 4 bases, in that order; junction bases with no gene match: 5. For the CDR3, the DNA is TGCGCCAGCAGTCTGGGACAGAGCACTGAAGCTTTCTTT. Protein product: CASSLGQSTEAFF.

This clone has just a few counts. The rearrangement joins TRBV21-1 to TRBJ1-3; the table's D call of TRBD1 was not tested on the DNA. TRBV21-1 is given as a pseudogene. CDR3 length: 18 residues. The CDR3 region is CASSKGTGNPLSGNTIYF. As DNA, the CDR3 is TGTGCCAGCAGCAAAGGCACAGGGAACCCCCTCTCTGGAAACACCATATATTTT.

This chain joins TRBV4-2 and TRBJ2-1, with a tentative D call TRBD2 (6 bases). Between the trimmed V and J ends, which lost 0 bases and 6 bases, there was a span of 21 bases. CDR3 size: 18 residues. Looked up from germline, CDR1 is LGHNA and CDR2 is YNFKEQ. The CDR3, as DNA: TGTGCCAGCAGCCAAGATGCCCTAACTAGCAGCGAAGGCAATGAGCAGTTCTTC. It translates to CASSQDALTSSEGNEQFF.

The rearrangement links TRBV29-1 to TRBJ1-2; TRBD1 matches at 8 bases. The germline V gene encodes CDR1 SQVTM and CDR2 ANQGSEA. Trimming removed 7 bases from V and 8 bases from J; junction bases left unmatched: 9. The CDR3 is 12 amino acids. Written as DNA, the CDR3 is TGCAGCGGCCACAGGGGGGATGAGGGCTACACCTTC. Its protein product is CSGHRGDEGYTF.

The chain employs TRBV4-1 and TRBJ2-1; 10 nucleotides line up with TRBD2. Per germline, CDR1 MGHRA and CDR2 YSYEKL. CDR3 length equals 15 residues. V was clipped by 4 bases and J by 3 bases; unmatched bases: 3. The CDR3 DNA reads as TGCGCCAGCAGCCTTAGCGGGAGGCTCTACAATGAGCAGTTCTTC. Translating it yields CASSLSGRLYNEQFF.

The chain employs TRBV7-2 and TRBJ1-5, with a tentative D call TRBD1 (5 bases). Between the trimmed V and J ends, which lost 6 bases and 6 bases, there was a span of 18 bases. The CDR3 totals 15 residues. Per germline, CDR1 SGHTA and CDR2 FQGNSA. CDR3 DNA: TGTGCCAGCAGTCCAGGGTTGGGTAGTGGTCAGCCCCAGCATTTT. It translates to CASSPGLGSGQPQHF.

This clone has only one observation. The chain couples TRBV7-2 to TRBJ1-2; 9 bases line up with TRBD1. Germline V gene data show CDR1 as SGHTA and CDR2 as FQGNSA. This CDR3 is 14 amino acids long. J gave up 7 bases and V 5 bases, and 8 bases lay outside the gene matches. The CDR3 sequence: CASSPWTGDSGYTF. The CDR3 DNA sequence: TGTGCCAGCAGCCCGTGGACAGGGGACAGTGGCTACACCTTC.

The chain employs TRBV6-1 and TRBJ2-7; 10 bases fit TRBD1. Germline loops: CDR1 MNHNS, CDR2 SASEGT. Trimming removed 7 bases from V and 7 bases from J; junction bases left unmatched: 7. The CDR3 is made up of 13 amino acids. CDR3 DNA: TGTGCCAGCAACAGACAGGGGGCCACAGAGCAGTACGTC. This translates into CASNRQGATEQYV.

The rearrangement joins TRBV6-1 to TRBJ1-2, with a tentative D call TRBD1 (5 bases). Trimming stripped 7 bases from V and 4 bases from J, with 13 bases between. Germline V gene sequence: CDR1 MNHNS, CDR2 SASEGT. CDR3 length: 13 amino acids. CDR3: CASTGGMVYGYTF. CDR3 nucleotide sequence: TGTGCCAGCACGGGGGGGATGGTCTATGGCTACACCTTC.

This CDR3 reads CASSLVPTGARGYTF. In DNA, the CDR3 is TGTGCCAGCAGCTTAGTTCCGACAGGGGCCCGGGGCTACACCTTC. The rearrangement links TRBV7-9 to TRBJ1-2, with 8 bases aligning to TRBD1. Germline V gives CDR1 SEHNR, CDR2 FQNEAQ (reference sequence). The trim removed 1 base at V and 8 bases at J, leaving 9 bases unmatched. The CDR3 is 15 residues long.

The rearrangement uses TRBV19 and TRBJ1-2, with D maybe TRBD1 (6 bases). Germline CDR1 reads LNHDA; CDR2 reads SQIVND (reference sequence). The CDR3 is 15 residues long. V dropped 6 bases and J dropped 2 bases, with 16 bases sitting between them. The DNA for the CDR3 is TGTGCCAGTAGGGGCAGGGGCACAACGAACTATGGCTACACCTTC. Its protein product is CASRGRGTTNYGYTF.

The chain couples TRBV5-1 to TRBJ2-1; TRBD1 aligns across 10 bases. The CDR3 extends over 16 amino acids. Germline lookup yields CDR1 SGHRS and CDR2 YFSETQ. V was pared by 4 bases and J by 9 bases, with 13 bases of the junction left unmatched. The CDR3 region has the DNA TGCGCCAGCAGCCCGCAGGACAGGGGGATTTTTGCTGAGCAGTTCTTC. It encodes CASSPQDRGIFAEQFF.

The DNA of the CDR3 is TGCGCCAGCAGCTTGTTGACAGGGGAGGATGAGCAGTTCTTC. This encodes CASSLLTGEDEQFF. The chain uses TRBV5-1 and TRBJ2-1; 8 bases match TRBD1. The germline V gene has CDR1 SGHRS and CDR2 YFSETQ. This CDR3 comprises 14 residues. V was pared by 1 base and J by 8 bases, with 5 bases of the junction left unmatched.

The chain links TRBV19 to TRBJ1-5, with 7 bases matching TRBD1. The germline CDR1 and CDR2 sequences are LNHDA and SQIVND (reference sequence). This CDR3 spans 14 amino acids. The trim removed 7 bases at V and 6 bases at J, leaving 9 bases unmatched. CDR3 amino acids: CASNLAQGGQPQHF. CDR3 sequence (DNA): TGTGCCAGTAACCTGGCTCAGGGGGGTCAGCCCCAGCATTTT.

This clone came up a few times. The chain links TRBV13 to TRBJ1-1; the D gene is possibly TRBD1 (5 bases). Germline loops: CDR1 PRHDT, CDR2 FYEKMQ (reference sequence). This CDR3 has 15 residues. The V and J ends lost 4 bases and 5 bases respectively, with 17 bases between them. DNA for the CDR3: TGTGCCAGCAGCTCCTTTCTTTGGGGGGGGACTGAAGCTTTCTTT. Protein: CASSSFLWGGTEAFF.